This entry features one T cell receptor (beta chain) sequence. The authors ran a second PCR of roughly 6 to 12 cycles using a sample-barcoded 5' primer and a J-beta primer mix. Each CDR3 protein is one row after TCRdb ran MiXCR on the 5' RACE reads. This table holds about 730,000 distinct CDR3 sequences, about 42% found once. The source of the sample is a study of blood T cells in healthy people across ages. The CDR3 length is 12 residues. The V gene's germline CDR1 is LGHDT and CDR2 YNNKEL (reference sequence). V lost 4 bases and J lost 8, with 11 bases in between. Sample: blood. The origin of this receptor is a woman aged 60-75 years in good health. The V and J genes are TRBV3-1 and TRBJ1-2; TRBD1 might be the D (6 bases). The CDR3 DNA is TGTGCCAGCAGCCCAACAGGGCACGGCTACACCTTC. Its translation: CASSPTGHGYTF.